This T cell receptor (beta chain) was sequenced in a study of blood T cells in healthy people across ages. Findings of the study overall: Unknown CMV status may confound age-related changes in expanded clones. Per million T cells, TCR beta diversity dropped roughly linearly as age increased. The long-lived group displayed more naive CD4+ cells, plus higher diversity, than the aged donors did.

The CDR3 spans 14 residues. V gave up 7 bases and J gave up 4 bases, with 14 bases separating them. Germline-derived CDR1 and CDR2 are MNHEY and SVGEGT. There are many counts of this clonotype. As yet, its antigen is unknown. A second about 7 to 11 cycle PCR used barcoded and J-beta primers. Every sample produced at least 3 million CDR3-containing paired-end reads. Via MiXCR, TCRdb re-called the 5' RACE reads, giving one row per CDR3 protein. The table lists 850,000 to 1,100,000 distinct CDR3 sequences, roughly two fifths of them singletons. The V and J genes are TRBV6-2 or TRBV6-3 and TRBJ2-1, with D unresolved. Sequenced: blood. The clonotype comes from a man aged 18 to 35 in good health. In nucleotides, the CDR3 is TGTGCCAGCAAGGCGGCTGAAAGTTACAATGAGCAGTTCTTC. This translates into CASKAAESYNEQFF.